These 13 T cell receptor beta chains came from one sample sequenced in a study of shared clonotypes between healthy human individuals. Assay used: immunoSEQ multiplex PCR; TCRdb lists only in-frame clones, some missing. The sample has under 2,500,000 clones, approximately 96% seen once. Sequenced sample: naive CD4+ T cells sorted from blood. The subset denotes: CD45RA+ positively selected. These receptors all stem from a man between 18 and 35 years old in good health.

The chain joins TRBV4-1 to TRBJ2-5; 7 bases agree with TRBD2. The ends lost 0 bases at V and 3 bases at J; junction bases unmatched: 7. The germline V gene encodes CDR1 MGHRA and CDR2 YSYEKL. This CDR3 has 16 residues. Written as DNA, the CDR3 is TGCGCCAGCAGCCAAGATGGAAGCGGGACGAAAGAGACCCAGTACTTC. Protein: CASSQDGSGTKETQYF.

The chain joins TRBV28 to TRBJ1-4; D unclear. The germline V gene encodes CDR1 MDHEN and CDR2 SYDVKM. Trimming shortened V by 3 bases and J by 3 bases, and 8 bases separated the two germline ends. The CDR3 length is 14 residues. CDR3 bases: TGTGCCAGCAGTTTTTCGTCGCCTAATGAAAAACTGTTTTTT. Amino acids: CASSFSSPNEKLFF.

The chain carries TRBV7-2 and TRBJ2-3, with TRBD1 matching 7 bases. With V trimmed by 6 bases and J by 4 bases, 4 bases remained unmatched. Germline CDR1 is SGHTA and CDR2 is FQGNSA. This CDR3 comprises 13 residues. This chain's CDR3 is CASRWTGPDTQYF. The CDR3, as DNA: TGTGCCAGCAGGTGGACAGGCCCAGATACGCAGTATTTT.

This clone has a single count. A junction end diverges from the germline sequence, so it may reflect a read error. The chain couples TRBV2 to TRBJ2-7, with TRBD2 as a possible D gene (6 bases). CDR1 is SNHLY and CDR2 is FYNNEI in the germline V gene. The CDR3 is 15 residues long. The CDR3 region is CASSPDGSGLSNDKF. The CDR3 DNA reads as TGTGCCAGCAGCCCCGATGGCAGCGGGCTATCTAATGATAAGTTC.

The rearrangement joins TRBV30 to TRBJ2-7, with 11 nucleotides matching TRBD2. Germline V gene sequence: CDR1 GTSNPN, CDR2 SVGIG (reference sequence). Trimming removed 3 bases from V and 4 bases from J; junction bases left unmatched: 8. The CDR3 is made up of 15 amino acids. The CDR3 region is CAWRGGTSGRYEQYF. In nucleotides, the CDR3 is TGTGCCTGGAGAGGGGGGACTAGCGGCCGTTACGAGCAGTACTTC.

This CDR3 is CAYRGGGTGELFF. The CDR3 DNA reads as TGTGCCTACCGGGGGGGTGGCACCGGGGAGCTGTTTTTT. The gene calls are TRBV7-8 and TRBJ2-2; 8 bases match TRBD2. The ends lost 11 bases at V and 4 bases at J; junction bases unmatched: 6. CDR3 length: 13 residues. Germline values: CDR1 SGHVS, CDR2 FQNEAQ.

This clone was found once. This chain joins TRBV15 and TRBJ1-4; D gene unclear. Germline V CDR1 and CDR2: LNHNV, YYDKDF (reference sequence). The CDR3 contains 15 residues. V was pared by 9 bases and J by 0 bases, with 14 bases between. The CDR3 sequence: CATRPDRATNEKLFF. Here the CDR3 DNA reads TGTGCCACGAGACCAGACCGCGCAACTAATGAAAAACTGTTTTTT.

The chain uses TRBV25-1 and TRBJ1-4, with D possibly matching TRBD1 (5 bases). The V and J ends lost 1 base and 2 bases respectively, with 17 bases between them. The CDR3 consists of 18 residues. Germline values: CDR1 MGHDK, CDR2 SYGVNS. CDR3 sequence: CASSESGGTWGTNEKLFF. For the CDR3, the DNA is TGTGCCAGCAGTGAATCAGGAGGGACCTGGGGTACTAATGAAAAACTGTTTTTT.

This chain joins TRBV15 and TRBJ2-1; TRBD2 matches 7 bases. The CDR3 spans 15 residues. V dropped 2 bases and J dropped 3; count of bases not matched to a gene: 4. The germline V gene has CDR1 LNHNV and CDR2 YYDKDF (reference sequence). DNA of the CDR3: TGTGCCACCAGCAGAAGTCCTAGCGGCTACAATGAGCAGTTCTTC. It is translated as CATSRSPSGYNEQFF.

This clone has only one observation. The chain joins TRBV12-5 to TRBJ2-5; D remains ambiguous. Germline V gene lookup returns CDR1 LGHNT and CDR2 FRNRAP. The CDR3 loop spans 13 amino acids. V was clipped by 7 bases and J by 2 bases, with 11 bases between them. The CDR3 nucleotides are TGTGCTAGTGCCCCACCCCCACAAGAGACCCAGTACTTC. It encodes CASAPPPQETQYF.

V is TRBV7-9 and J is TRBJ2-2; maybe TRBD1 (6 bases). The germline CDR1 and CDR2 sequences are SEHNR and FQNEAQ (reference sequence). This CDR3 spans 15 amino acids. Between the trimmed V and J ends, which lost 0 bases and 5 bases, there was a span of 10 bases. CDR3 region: CASSLAQGQTGELFF. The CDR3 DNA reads TGTGCCAGCAGCTTAGCCCAGGGGCAAACCGGGGAGCTGTTTTTT.

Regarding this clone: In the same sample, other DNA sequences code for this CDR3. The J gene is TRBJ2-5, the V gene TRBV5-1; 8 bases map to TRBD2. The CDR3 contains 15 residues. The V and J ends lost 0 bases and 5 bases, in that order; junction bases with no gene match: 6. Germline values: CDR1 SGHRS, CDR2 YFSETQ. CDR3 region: CASSLVPGGQETQYF. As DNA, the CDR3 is TGCGCCAGCAGCTTGGTTCCGGGGGGGCAGGAGACCCAGTACTTC.

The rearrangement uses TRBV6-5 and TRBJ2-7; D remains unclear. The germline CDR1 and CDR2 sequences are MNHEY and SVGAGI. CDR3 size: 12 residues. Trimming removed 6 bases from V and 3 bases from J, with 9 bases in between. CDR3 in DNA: TGTGCCAGCAGCCCGCACGGCTACGAGCAGTACTTC. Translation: CASSPHGYEQYF.